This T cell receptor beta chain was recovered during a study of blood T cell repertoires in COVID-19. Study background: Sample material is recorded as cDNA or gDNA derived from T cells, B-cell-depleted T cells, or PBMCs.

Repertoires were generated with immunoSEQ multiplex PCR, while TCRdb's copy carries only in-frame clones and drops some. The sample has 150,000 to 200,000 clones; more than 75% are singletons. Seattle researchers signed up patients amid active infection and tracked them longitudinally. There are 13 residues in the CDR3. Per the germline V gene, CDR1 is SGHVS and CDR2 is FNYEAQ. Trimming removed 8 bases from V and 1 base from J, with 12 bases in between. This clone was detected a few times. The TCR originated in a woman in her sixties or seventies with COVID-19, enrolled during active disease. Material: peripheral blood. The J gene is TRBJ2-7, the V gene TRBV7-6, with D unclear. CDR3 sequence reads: CASGNTDSYEQYF. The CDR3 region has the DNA TGTGCCAGCGGAAACACAGATTCCTACGAGCAGTACTTC. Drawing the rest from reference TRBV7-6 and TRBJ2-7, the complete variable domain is GAGVSQSPRYKVTKRGQDVALRCDPISGHVSLYWYRQALGQGPEFLTYFNYEAQQDKSGLPNDRFSAERPEGSISTLTIQRTEQRDSAMYRCASGNTDSYEQYFGPGTRLTVT.